This T cell receptor beta chain was identified in a study of blood T cell repertoires in COVID-19. Study summary: The study drew acute and convalescent COVID-19 samples from the United States, Italy and Spain.

V was trimmed by 1 base and J by 3 bases, leaving 13 bases between them. The CDR3 extends over 15 amino acids. CDR1 is SGHDN, CDR2 FVKESK, per germline. TCRdb's table, derived via immunoSEQ multiplex PCR, lists solely in-frame clones and lacks some. The sample lists around 290,000 clones, approximately 90% occurring once. The sequenced sample was PBMCs or T cells enriched from blood (not recorded which). This sequence joins TRBV14 and TRBJ2-7; perhaps TRBD2 as D (6 bases). This sequence originates from a woman in her twenties or thirties who had recovered from COVID-19. The CDR3 nucleotides read TGTGCCAGCAGCCAAGCCAGCGGGCTACTCTACGAGCAGTACTTC. Encoded protein: CASSQASGLLYEQYF.